This T cell receptor (beta chain) is drawn from a study of cytomegalovirus exposure and HLA in healthy donors. Broader study findings: A link between a missense DCLRE1C variant and TCR beta V- and J-gene trimming emerged from a later analysis.

Healthy donors of bone marrow made up the group. Nominally healthy donors were sampled, though unrecorded immune exposures were likely. PCR was performed using 60 Vbeta and 13 Jbeta primers. This table comes from immunoSEQ multiplex PCR, and its TCRdb copy is limited to in-frame clones, with some not included. The repertoire holds 150,000 or so clones, with 70% to 85% as singletons. For this clone: Antigen unknown.

This clonotype originated in a female donor in good health and CMV-seronegative. Sequences were obtained from PBMCs.

The CDR3 nucleotides are TGCGCCAGCAGCCCACCGGACTCGAACCAAAACATTCAGTACTTC. Translated: CASSPPDSNQNIQYF. The rearrangement links TRBV10-1 to TRBJ2-4; D is possibly TRBD2 (5 bases). The CDR3 loop spans 15 amino acids. The germline V gene has CDR1 WNHNN and CDR2 SYGVQD (reference sequence). V lost 6 bases and J lost 5, with 17 bases in between.